The 25 T cell receptor beta chains presented below share a single source sample, sequenced in a study of blood T cell repertoires in COVID-19. Clones were read by immunoSEQ multiplex PCR, and TCRdb kept only the in-frame ones, dropping some. The sample includes 250,000 to 300,000 clones, 89% of them seen just once. Sequenced material: PBMCs or T cells enriched from blood (not recorded which). The receptors were gathered from a woman in her thirties or forties who had recovered from COVID-19.

V gene TRBV11-3 combines with J gene TRBJ2-3; 8 positions agree with TRBD2. Per the germline V gene, CDR1 is SGHNT and CDR2 is YENEEA. Trimming took 2 bases from V and 1 from J; bases not matched to a gene: 5. This CDR3 comprises 16 residues. The DNA for the CDR3 is TGTGCCAGCAGCTTAACCAGCGGGAGTGGCACAGATACGCAGTATTTT. Translation: CASSLTSGSGTDTQYF.

The rearrangement links TRBV7-2 to TRBJ2-3; D is perhaps TRBD2 (6 bases). The V and J ends lost 2 bases and 5 bases respectively, with 14 bases between them. CDR3 size: 15 residues. Per germline, CDR1 SGHTA and CDR2 FQGNSA. In DNA form, the CDR3 reads TGTGCCAGCAGCTTATGGTCGCGGGATGGAGATACGCAGTATTTT. It specifies CASSLWSRDGDTQYF.

This clone was observed a few times. The V and J genes are TRBV18 and TRBJ2-2, with 8 bases that match TRBD1. Per germline, CDR1 KGHSH and CDR2 LQKENI. The CDR3 length is 17 residues. Losses at the gene ends were 3 bases for V and 4 bases for J; bases not matched to a gene: 10. The CDR3 nucleotides are TGTGCCAGCTCACCCCGGCCCGGGACAGGAGCCACCGGGGAGCTGTTTTTT. Protein product: CASSPRPGTGATGELFF. Full variable domain (outside the CDR3, taken from reference TRBV18 and TRBJ2-2): NAGVMQNPRHLVRRRGQEARLRCSPMKGHSHVYWYRQLPEEGLKFMVYLQKENIIDESGMPKERFSAEFPKEGPSILRIQQVVRGDSAAYFCASSPRPGTGATGELFFGEGSRLTVL.

The V call is TRBV10-1, the J call TRBJ1-1; perhaps TRBD1 as D (6 bases). This CDR3 is 14 amino acids long. Between the trimmed V and J ends, which lost 2 bases and 6 bases, there was a span of 13 bases. CDR1 and CDR2 (germline): WNHNN, SYGVQD (reference sequence). The CDR3 nucleotides read TGCGCCAGCAGTGAGACACGACAGGCACCTGAAGCTTTCTTT. Translating it yields CASSETRQAPEAFF.

The V gene is TRBV19, the J gene TRBJ1-2; no definite D call. This CDR3 is 13 amino acids long. The V end was cut by 4 bases, the J end by 2 bases, with 8 bases between. Germline-derived CDR1 and CDR2 are LNHDA and SQIVND (reference sequence). CDR3 sequence (DNA): TGTGCCAGTAGTAGGCCGGGGAACTATGGCTACACCTTC. Its translation: CASSRPGNYGYTF.

CDR3 residues: CAISDNYYNEQFF. CDR3 coding DNA: TGTGCCATCAGTGACAACTACTACAATGAGCAGTTCTTC. V is TRBV10-3 and J is TRBJ2-1; no clear D. CDR1 and CDR2 (germline): ENHRY, SYGVKD. V lost 3 bases and J lost 3, with 6 bases in between. This CDR3 is built from 13 residues.

The chain joins TRBV6-5 to TRBJ2-1; possible D gene TRBD2, 5 bases. Germline CDR1 MNHEY, CDR2 SVGAGI. Trimming removed 6 bases from V and 9 bases from J, with 12 bases in between. This CDR3 is 12 amino acids long. The CDR3 spells CASSTTEGEQFF. DNA for the CDR3: TGTGCCAGCAGCACGACCGAGGGTGAGCAGTTCTTC.

The V call is TRBV29-1, the J call TRBJ1-1; 8 bases fit TRBD1. The CDR3 spans 17 residues. Germline CDR1 is SQVTM and CDR2 is ANQGSEA. After removal of 4 bases from V and 6 bases from J, the junction contained 19 bases not matched to a gene. The CDR3 sequence: CSVVRPDSDRVFAEAFF. CDR3 coding DNA: TGCAGCGTTGTACGGCCCGACTCGGACAGGGTCTTTGCTGAAGCTTTCTTT.

The chain has TRBV30 and TRBJ1-2; 11 bases match TRBD1. Trimming cost V 1 base and J 6 bases; bases outside gene matches: 7. The CDR3 contains 15 residues. CDR1 and CDR2 from the germline V gene are GTSNPN and SVGIG (reference sequence). CDR3 DNA sequence: TGTGCCTGGAGTGGGTGGACAGGGGGCAGGAATGGCTACACCTTC. Translation gives CAWSGWTGGRNGYTF. Full variable domain (outside the CDR3, taken from reference TRBV30 and TRBJ1-2): SQTIHQWPATLVQPVGSPLSLECTVEGTSNPNLYWYRQAAGRGLQLLFYSVGIGQISSEVPQNLSASRPQDRQFILSSKKLLLSDSGFYLCAWSGWTGGRNGYTFGSGTRLTVV.

CDR3 sequence (DNA): TGTGCCAGCAGTCCAGGACAGGGCGGGGAGCTGTTTTTT. Amino acid sequence: CASSPGQGGELFF. This rearrangement joins TRBV7-3 to TRBJ2-2; 8 bases are a match to TRBD1. The germline CDR1 and CDR2 sequences are SGHTA and FQGTGA. V was clipped by 6 bases and J by 7 bases; unmatched bases: 4. This CDR3 is 13 amino acids long.

The chain links TRBV19 to TRBJ2-1; perhaps TRBD2 as D (6 bases). The CDR3 has 19 residues. V was pared by 7 bases and J by 1 base, with 26 bases between. CDR1 and CDR2 (germline): LNHDA, SQIVND (reference sequence). CDR3 DNA: TGTGCCAGTACGTCCGGGTTAGGGCGGAGGGAGCGTTCCTACAATGAGCAGTTCTTC. Protein: CASTSGLGRRERSYNEQFF.

The V and J genes are TRBV11-1 and TRBJ2-1, with a possible D match to TRBD2 (5 bases). V was trimmed by 4 bases and J by 10 bases, leaving 14 bases between them. The CDR3 has 13 residues. CDR1 is SGHAT and CDR2 is FQDESV in the germline V gene (reference sequence). The CDR3 region is CASSSSPAGEQFF. The CDR3 DNA sequence: TGTGCCAGCAGCTCTTCCCCGGCGGGCGAGCAGTTCTTC.

The chain couples TRBV5-4 to TRBJ1-2; perhaps TRBD1 as D (5 bases). From germline, CDR1 is SGHNT and CDR2 YYREEE (reference sequence). The V end was cut by 0 bases, the J end by 5 bases, with 11 bases between. CDR3 length: 14 residues. As DNA, the CDR3 is TGTGCCAGCAGCTTGGGTCTGACAGAGTATGGCTACACCTTC. It is translated as CASSLGLTEYGYTF.

A single count supports this clone. The chain uses TRBV5-4 and TRBJ2-7; possibly TRBD2 for D (5 bases). The germline gives CDR1 SGHNT, CDR2 YYREEE (reference sequence). V lost 4 bases, J lost 0 bases, and 14 bases lay in between. CDR3 size: 15 residues. The CDR3 loop is CASSQSGGISYEQYF. Written as DNA, the CDR3 is TGTGCCAGCAGCCAAAGTGGAGGCATCTCCTACGAGCAGTACTTC.

The chain couples TRBV7-8 to TRBJ2-3; D perhaps matches TRBD1 (5 bases). The CDR3 spans 14 residues. V was clipped by 5 bases and J by 2 bases, with 11 bases between them. Germline V CDR1 and CDR2: SGHVS, FQNEAQ. The CDR3 reads CASSLQGATDTQYF. The DNA for the CDR3 is TGTGCCAGCAGCCTGCAGGGCGCCACAGATACGCAGTATTTT.

This sequence joins TRBV29-1 and TRBJ2-1, with TRBD1 identical over 9 bases. Germline lookup yields CDR1 SQVTM and CDR2 ANQGSEA. V was clipped by 3 bases and J by 4 bases; unmatched bases: 7. This CDR3 contains 15 residues. DNA for the CDR3: TGCAGCGTTGAGCCGGGACAGGGTACGTACAATGAGCAGTTCTTC. It encodes CSVEPGQGTYNEQFF.

The genes are TRBV19 and TRBJ1-1; possible D gene TRBD1, 5 bases. Germline V CDR1 and CDR2: LNHDA, SQIVND (reference sequence). The CDR3 sequence is 15 residues long. V was trimmed by 6 bases and J by 1 base, leaving 15 bases between them. The CDR3 DNA reads as TGTGCCAGTAGCGCGATTCGGGGGGGGAACACTGAAGCTTTCTTT. Encoded protein: CASSAIRGGNTEAFF.

This clone was seen a single time. V gene TRBV5-1 combines with J gene TRBJ2-3; 12 nucleotides align to TRBD2. J was trimmed by 1 base and V by 0 bases; bases with no gene match: 3. Germline V CDR1 and CDR2: SGHRS, YFSETQ. The CDR3 covers 17 residues. CDR3 in amino acids: CASSLVASGGGTDTQYF. The CDR3 DNA follows: TGCGCCAGCAGCTTGGTGGCTAGCGGGGGGGGCACAGATACGCAGTATTTT.

The chain links TRBV27 to TRBJ2-7; unclear D gene. V was clipped by 2 bases and J by 5 bases, with 16 bases between them. Germline V lookup: CDR1 MNHEY, CDR2 SMNVEV (reference sequence). The CDR3 has 15 amino acids. CDR3 sequence: CASSLLGSPANEQYF. In DNA, the CDR3 is TGTGCCAGCAGTTTACTTGGCTCACCCGCAAACGAGCAGTACTTC.

The rearrangement uses TRBV5-5 and TRBJ1-2, with 9 bases identical to TRBD1. There are 16 residues in the CDR3. Germline CDR1 is SGHKS and CDR2 is YYEKEE (reference sequence). Unmatched junction bases numbered 4, after V lost 0 bases and J lost 1 base. The CDR3 sequence: CASSLEQGARNYGYTF. CDR3 DNA: TGTGCCAGCAGCTTGGAACAGGGGGCGCGTAACTATGGCTACACCTTC. The full variable domain, rest sourced from reference TRBV5-5 and TRBJ1-2, is DAGVTQSPTHLIKTRGQQVTLRCSPISGHKSVSWYQQVLGQGPQFIFQYYEKEERGRGNFPDRFSARQFPNYSSELNVNALLLGDSALYLCASSLEQGARNYGYTFGSGTRLTVV.

The rearrangement uses TRBV30 and TRBJ1-2, with D possibly being TRBD1 (5 bases). The CDR3 is 11 residues long. CDR1 and CDR2 (germline): GTSNPN, SVGIG (reference sequence). V was cut by 5 bases and J by 8 bases, with 12 bases left in between. CDR3 bases: TGTGCCTGGTTCCGTCAGGGAGGCTACACCTTC. It specifies CAWFRQGGYTF.

This clone was observed a single time. CDR3 sequence reads: CASSPNNGGTEAFF. As DNA, the CDR3 is TGCGCCAGCAGCCCGAACAATGGAGGTACTGAAGCTTTCTTT. The V and J genes are TRBV5-1 and TRBJ1-1; D is unclear. V was clipped by 4 bases and J by 5 bases, with 15 bases between them. The CDR3 totals 14 residues. CDR1 and CDR2 from the germline V gene are SGHRS and YFSETQ.

The chain combines TRBV6-2 or TRBV6-3 with TRBJ2-5, with D perhaps TRBD1 (5 bases). The V end was cut by 0 bases, the J end by 5 bases, with 16 bases between. CDR1 and CDR2 (germline): MNHEY, SVGEGT. The CDR3 extends over 16 amino acids. The CDR3 DNA sequence: TGTGCCAGCAGTTACTCGGTAGGGGATGTAGGGGAGACCCAGTACTTC. Protein: CASSYSVGDVGETQYF.

The V call is TRBV5-6, the J call TRBJ2-1; TRBD1 matches 11 bases. The ends lost 6 bases at V and 8 bases at J; junction bases unmatched: 10. The CDR3 is 15 residues long. Looked up from germline, CDR1 is SGHDT and CDR2 is YYEEEE. In DNA form, the CDR3 reads TGTGCCAGCAACGTGGACAGGGGGCGTTTCGATGAGCAGTTCTTC. This gives the protein CASNVDRGRFDEQFF.

This clone has just one count. The chain joins TRBV5-6 to TRBJ1-4; 8 nucleotides line up with TRBD1. Germline-derived CDR1 and CDR2 are SGHDT and YYEEEE. Unmatched junction bases numbered 19, after V lost 4 bases and J lost 8 bases. The CDR3 is made up of 18 amino acids. The CDR3 DNA is TGTGCCAGCAGCCCCCTTGGTCGTTCAGGGGGCGAGGGAGAAAAACTGTTTTTT. This encodes CASSPLGRSGGEGEKLFF.